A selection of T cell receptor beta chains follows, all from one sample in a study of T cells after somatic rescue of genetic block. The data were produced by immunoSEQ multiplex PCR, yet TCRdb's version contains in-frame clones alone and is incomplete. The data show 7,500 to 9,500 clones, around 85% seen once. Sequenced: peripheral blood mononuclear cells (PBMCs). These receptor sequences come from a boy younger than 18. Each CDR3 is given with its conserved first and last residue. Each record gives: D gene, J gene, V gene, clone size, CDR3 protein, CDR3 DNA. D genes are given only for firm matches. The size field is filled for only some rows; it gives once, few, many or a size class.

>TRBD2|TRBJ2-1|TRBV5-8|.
CASSLWSGSSYNEQFF
TGTGCCAGCAGCTTGTGGAGCGGGAGCTCCTACAATGAGCAGTTCTTC
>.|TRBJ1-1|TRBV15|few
CATSRGLAANTEAFF
TGTGCCACCAGCAGAGGGTTGGCGGCAAACACTGAAGCTTTCTTT
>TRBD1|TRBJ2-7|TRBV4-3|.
CASSQGQGYYEQYF
TGCGCCAGCAGCCAGGGACAGGGATACTACGAGCAGTACTTC
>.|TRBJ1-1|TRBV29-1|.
CSVVRIGGATEAFF
TGCAGCGTTGTGAGAATAGGGGGGGCTACTGAAGCTTTCTTT
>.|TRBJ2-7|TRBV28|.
CASSSRIGEEYF
TGTGCCAGCAGCAGCCGCATTGGGGAGGAGTACTTC
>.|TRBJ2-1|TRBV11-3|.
CASSLDWAGNEQFF
TGTGCCAGCAGCTTAGATTGGGCAGGCAATGAGCAGTTCTTC
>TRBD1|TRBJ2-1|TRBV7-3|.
CASSPDRGSYNEQFF
TGTGCCAGCAGCCCGGACAGGGGCTCCTACAATGAGCAGTTCTTC
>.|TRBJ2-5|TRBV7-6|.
CASSLYFGPGSETQYF
TGTGCCAGCAGCTTATATTTCGGCCCCGGCAGTGAGACCCAGTACTTC
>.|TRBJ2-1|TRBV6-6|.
CASSYSGDSLGFF
TGTGCCAGCAGTTACTCGGGCGACAGTCTCGGGTTCTTC
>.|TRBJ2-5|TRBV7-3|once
CASSSGQTQETQYF
TGTGCCAGCAGTTCAGGACAGACTCAAGAGACCCAGTACTTC
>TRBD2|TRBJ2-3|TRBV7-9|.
CASSAAGISTDTQYF
TGTGCCAGCAGCGCAGCGGGGATTAGCACAGATACGCAGTATTTT
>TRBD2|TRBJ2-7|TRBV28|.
CASSRLAGSTYEQYF
TGTGCCAGCAGTCGACTAGCGGGATCCACCTACGAGCAGTACTTC
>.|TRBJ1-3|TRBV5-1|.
CASSSMTWGSGNTIYF
TGCGCCAGCAGCTCGATGACCTGGGGCTCTGGAAACACCATATATTTT
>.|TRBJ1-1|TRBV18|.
CASSVLTLNTEAFF
TGTGCCAGCTCAGTCCTGACACTGAACACTGAAGCTTTCTTT
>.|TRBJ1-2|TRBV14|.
CASSQGVWDLGAYGYTF
TGTGCCAGCAGCCAAGGAGTTTGGGACCTGGGGGCCTATGGCTACACCTTC